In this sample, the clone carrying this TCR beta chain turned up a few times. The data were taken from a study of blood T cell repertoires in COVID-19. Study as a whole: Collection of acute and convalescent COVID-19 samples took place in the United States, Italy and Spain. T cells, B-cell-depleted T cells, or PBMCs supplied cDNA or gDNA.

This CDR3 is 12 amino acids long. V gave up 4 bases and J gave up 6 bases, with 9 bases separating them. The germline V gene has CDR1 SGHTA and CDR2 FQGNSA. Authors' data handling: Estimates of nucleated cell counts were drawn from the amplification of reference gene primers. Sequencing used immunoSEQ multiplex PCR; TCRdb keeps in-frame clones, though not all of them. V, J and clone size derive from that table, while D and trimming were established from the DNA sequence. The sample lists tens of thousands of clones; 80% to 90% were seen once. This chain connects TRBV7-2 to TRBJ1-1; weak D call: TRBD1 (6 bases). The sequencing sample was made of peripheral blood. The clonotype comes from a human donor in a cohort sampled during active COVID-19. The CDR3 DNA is TGTGCCAGCAGCTACCAGGGGCCTGAAGCTTTCTTT. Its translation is CASSYQGPEAFF.